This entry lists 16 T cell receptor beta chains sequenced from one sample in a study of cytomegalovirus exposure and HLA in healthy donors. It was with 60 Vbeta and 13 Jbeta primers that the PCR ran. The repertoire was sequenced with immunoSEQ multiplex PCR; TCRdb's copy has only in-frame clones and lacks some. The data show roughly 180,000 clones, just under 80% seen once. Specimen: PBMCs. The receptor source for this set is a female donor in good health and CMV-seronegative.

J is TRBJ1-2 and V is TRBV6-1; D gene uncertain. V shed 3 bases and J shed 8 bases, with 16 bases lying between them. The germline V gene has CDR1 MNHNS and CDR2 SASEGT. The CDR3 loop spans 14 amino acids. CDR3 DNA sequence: TGTGCCAGCAGTGACTCGGGGAGTATGAGGGGCTACACCTTC. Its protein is CASSDSGSMRGYTF.

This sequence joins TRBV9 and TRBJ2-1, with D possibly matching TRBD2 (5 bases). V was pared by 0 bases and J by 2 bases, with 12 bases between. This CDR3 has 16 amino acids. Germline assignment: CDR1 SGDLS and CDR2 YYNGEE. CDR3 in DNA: TGTGCCAGCAGCGTAGCTGAGAGCGGTGCCTACAATGAGCAGTTCTTC. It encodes CASSVAESGAYNEQFF.

CDR3 protein: CASSPGQVPRDEQYF. In DNA, the CDR3 is TGTGCCAGCAGCCCAGGACAGGTACCTAGGGACGAGCAGTACTTC. The rearrangement links TRBV6-1 to TRBJ2-7; 7 nucleotides agree with TRBD1. The CDR3 runs 15 residues. Unmatched junction bases numbered 13, after V lost 6 bases and J lost 5 bases. Germline CDR1 reads MNHNS; CDR2 reads SASEGT.

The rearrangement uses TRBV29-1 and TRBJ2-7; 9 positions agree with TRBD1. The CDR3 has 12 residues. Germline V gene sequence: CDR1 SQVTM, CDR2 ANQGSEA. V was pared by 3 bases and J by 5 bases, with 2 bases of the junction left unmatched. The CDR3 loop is CSVEGQGNEQYF. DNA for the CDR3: TGCAGCGTTGAGGGACAGGGAAACGAGCAGTACTTC.

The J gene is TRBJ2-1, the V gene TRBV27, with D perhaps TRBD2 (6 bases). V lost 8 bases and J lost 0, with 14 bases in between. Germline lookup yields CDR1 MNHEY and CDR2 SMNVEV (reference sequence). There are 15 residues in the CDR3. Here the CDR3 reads CASRLAASSYNEQFF. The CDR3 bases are TGTGCCAGCCGCTTAGCGGCCAGCTCCTACAATGAGCAGTTCTTC.

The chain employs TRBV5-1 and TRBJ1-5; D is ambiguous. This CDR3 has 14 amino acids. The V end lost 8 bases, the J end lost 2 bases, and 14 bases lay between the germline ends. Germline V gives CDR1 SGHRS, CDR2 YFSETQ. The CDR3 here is CASSLGEGNQPQHF. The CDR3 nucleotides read TGCGCCAGTAGTTTAGGAGAGGGCAATCAGCCCCAGCATTTT.

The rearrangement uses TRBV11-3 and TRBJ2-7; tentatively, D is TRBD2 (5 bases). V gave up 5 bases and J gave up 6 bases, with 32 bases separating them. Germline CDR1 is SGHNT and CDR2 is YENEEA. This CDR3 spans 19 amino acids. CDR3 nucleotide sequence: TGTGCCAGCAGCCCCCCCAGCGCAGGACTCCTTCTCCCTCGTGGCGAGCAGTACTTC. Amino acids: CASSPPSAGLLLPRGEQYF.

In DNA form, the CDR3 reads TGTGCCAGCAGCCCCCCCCCTAGCGGGAGTCAGTCCTACAATGAGCAGTTCTTC. This codes for CASSPPPSGSQSYNEQFF. The chain links TRBV9 to TRBJ2-1, with TRBD2 identical over 10 bases. Per the germline V gene, CDR1 is SGDLS and CDR2 is YYNGEE. There are 18 residues in the CDR3. V was pared by 4 bases and J by 1 base, with 11 bases of the junction left unmatched.

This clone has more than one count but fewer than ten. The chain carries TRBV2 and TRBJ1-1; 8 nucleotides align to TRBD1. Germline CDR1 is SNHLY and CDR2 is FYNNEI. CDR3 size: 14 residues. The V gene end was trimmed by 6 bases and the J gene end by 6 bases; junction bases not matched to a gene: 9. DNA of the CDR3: TGTGCCAGCAGATTACAGGGGGATAGCGCTGAAGCTTTCTTT. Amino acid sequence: CASRLQGDSAEAFF.

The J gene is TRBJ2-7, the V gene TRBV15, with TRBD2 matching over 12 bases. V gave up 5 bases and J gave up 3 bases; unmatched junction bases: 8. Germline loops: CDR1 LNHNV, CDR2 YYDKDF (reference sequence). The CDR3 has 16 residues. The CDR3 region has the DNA TGTGCCACCAGCTTACCGGGACTAGCGGGCCACTACGAGCAGTACTTC. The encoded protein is CATSLPGLAGHYEQYF.

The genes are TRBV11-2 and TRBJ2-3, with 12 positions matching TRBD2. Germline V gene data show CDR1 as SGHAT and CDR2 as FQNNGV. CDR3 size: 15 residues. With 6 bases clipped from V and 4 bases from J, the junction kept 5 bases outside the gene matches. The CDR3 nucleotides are TGTGCCAGCAGGCTAGCGGGGGGGCAAGCAGATACGCAGTATTTT. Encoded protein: CASRLAGGQADTQYF. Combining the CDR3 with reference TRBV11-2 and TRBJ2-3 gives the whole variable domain EAGVAQSPRYKIIEKRQSVAFWCNPISGHATLYWYQQILGQGPKLLIQFQNNGVVDDSQLPKDRFSAERLKGVDSTLKIQPAKLEDSAVYLCASRLAGGQADTQYFGPGTRLTVL.

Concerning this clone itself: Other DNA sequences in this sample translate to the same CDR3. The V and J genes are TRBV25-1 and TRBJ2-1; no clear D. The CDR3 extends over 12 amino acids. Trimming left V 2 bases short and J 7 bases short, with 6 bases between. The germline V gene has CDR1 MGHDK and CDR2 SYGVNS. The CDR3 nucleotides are TGTGCCAGCAGTGAAGTCAGAAATGAGCAGTTCTTC. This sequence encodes CASSEVRNEQFF. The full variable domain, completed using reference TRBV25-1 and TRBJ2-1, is EADIYQTPRYLVIGTGKKITLECSQTMGHDKMYWYQQDPGMELHLIHYSYGVNSTEKGDLSSESTVSRIRTEHFPLTLESARPSHTSQYLCASSEVRNEQFFGPGTRLTVL.

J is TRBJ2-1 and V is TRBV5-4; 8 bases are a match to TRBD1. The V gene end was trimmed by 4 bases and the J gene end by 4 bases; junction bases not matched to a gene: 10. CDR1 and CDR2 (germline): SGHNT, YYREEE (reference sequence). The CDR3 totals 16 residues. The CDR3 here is CASSPGNRGKYNEQFF. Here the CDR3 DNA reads TGTGCCAGCAGCCCCGGAAACAGGGGGAAATACAATGAGCAGTTCTTC.

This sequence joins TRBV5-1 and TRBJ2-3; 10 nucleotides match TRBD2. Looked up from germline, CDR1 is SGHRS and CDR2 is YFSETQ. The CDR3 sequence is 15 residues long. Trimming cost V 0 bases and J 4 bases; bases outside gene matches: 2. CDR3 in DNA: TGCGCCAGCAGCTTGGGCCTAGCGGGAGCAGATACGCAGTATTTT. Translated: CASSLGLAGADTQYF.

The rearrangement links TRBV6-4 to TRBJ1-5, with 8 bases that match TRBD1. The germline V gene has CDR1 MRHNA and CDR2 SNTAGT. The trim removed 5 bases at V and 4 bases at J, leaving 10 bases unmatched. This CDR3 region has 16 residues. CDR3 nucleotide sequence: TGTGCCAGCAGTCTCACCACCCGGGACAGGAATCAGCCCCAGCATTTT. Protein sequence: CASSLTTRDRNQPQHF.

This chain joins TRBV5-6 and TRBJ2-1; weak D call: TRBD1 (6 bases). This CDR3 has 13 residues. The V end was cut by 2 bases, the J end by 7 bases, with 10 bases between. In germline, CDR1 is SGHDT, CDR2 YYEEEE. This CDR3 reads CASSFQGWNEQFF. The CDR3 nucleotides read TGTGCCAGCAGCTTTCAGGGGTGGAATGAGCAGTTCTTC.